This T cell receptor (beta chain) was identified in a study of T cell responses to AZD1222 COVID-19 vaccine (dated by TCRdb to about 2021). Broadly, across the study: AZD1222 recipients given second doses at about 4 weeks or at about 12 weeks were pooled, since spike-specific TCR depth and breadth were not found to differ between the two schedules. A total of 233 trial participants underwent TCR sequencing, of whom under 220 had received two doses of AZD1222 and roughly 26 had received two doses of the MenACWY control vaccine. Trial participants were enrolled by age into 18-55, 56-69 and 70-plus year subgroups, with about 150, 28 and 57 TCR-sequenced participants respectively.

The intended sense of this specimen's time point label: baseline before first vaccination. The vaccinee samples were drawn from two UK trials, COV001 and COV002, one of which was a single-blind randomized controlled phase 2/3 trial testing AZD1222 (ChAdOx1 nCoV-19) in healthy adults. Trial participant PBMC samples were collected at day 0 and day 28 after the second dose for TCRbeta chain sequencing. V is pruned by 6 bases and J by 4 bases, leaving 9 bases of the junction without a gene match. The CDR3 runs 15 amino acids, cysteine and phenylalanine included. The DNA shown is the 45-base CDR3, in frame from base 1. CDR1 and CDR2 are drawn from the germline V gene: MNHEY, SVGAGI. The CDR3 regions of human TCRbeta chains were analyzed by immunosequencing. Per the source publication's procedure: Repertoire TCRs were checked for matches against a reference library of SARS-CoV-2-specific TCRs that had been generated using the MIRA antigen-specificity platform. Breadth was defined as the fraction of unique TCRs that were SARS-CoV-2-associated, and depth was defined as the fraction of total T cells that were SARS-CoV-2-associated. Each spike-specific TCR was assigned to its reactive spike region and to a CD4 or CD8 class using the MIRA data. Log10-transformed breadth and depth values were compared by one-way ANOVA with Sidak's multiple comparisons tests. TCRdb took over this immuneACCESS table, retaining in-frame rearrangements with V and J assigned. Such tables are incomplete; in checked studies, under half of the missing clones stem from an unresolved V gene, and the remainder is unexplained. D and trimming come from the DNA, and the V and J calls and clone size come from that table. This sample gives more than 100,000 clones in total; roughly 90% of them show up just once. Clones ranked in the top ten supply about 3.5% of the sample.

With regard to this clone: Its antigen specificity is not known. No base-level quality is on record; no much larger clone is a single base apart.

Points the paper makes about the study in general: Participants were mostly white British and included more females than males, and it was suggested by the authors that clonal diversity may have been underestimated. Nearly half of unique spike-specific TCRs reportedly recognized epitopes outside regions mutated in the B.1.351 and B.1.1.7 variants. CD4 TCRs associated with the vaccine covered the entire spike protein, and the dominant responses were in regions 160-218 and 743-854. Conclusions about previously exposed vaccinees are limited because only a handful of AZD1222 recipients were SARS-CoV-2 seropositive at baseline. Spike-specific TCR breadth and depth rose significantly after two AZD1222 doses compared with day 0 and with MenACWY recipients. Because no day 14 peak-response samples were available, repertoires were characterized only after the peak T cell response. The 56-69-year group was small, and its depth increase did not reach significance, likely because of low power.

The material sequenced was peripheral blood, taken on day 0 of AZD1222 vaccination. In this chain, TRBV6-5 is recombined with TRBJ1-5, and 7 bases in between align with TRBD1. The receptor was derived from an adult in good health. The CDR3 loop reads CASRFSGTENQPQHF. The nucleotide sequence is TGTGCCAGCAGATTCTCCGGGACAGAAAATCAGCCCCAGCATTTT.